This record covers a single TCR beta chain. Antigen: not known. CDR3 length: 15 residues. Trimming shortened V by 5 bases and J by 0 bases, and 13 bases separated the two germline ends. Per the germline V gene, CDR1 is SEHNR and CDR2 is FQNEAQ (reference sequence). The sample belongs to a study of T cell responses to AZD1222 COVID-19 vaccine. Study-wide points: The donor cohort was predominantly white British with a female majority, and clonal diversity may have been underestimated.

Investigators merged groups given second doses at roughly 4 or roughly 12 weeks. Produced via immunoSEQ multiplex PCR; TCRdb's table is partial and in-frame only. The data contain 150,000 or so clones, more than 85% of them seen just once; the ten biggest clones take up roughly 1.2%. The chain is built from TRBV7-9 and TRBJ2-5; perhaps TRBD2 as D (6 bases). Specimen: peripheral blood, collected 28 days after the second AZD1222 dose. The clonotype was recovered from an adult who received the AZD1222 COVID-19 vaccine. The CDR3 DNA is TGTGCCAGCAGCCGTAAACCGGGAGACCAAGAGACCCAGTACTTC. Residues: CASSRKPGDQETQYF.